This TCR beta chain was observed in a study of OX40 agonist ivuxolimab in advanced cancers. Overall study context: Cohort: approximately 83% men, mean age 60, aged about 20 to 79.

TCRdb's copy holds only in-frame clones and misses some; the assay was immunoSEQ multiplex PCR. In the table there are some 80,000 clones, roughly 81% of which are singletons. Trimming took 8 bases from V and 7 from J; bases not matched to a gene: 17. CDR1 is WNHNN, CDR2 SYGVQD, per germline (reference sequence). This CDR3 spans 17 amino acids. This clonotype was obtained from an adult with an advanced solid tumor such as melanoma, head and neck, liver or kidney cancer. The sequenced sample was CD4+ or CD8+ T cells sorted from blood, obtained in a trial of the OX40 agonist ivuxolimab. This sequence joins TRBV10-1 and TRBJ2-1; TRBD2 matches 10 bases. The CDR3 loop reads CASPTQLAGEGDNEQFF. The CDR3 coding sequence is TGCGCCAGCCCGACCCAGCTAGCGGGGGAGGGGGATAATGAGCAGTTCTTC.